This T cell receptor beta chain stems from a study of shared clonotypes between healthy human individuals. This table comes from immunoSEQ multiplex PCR, and its TCRdb copy is limited to in-frame clones, with some not included. Among around 200,000 clones, around 63% were seen once, and the ten largest hold roughly a tenth. The V end was cut by 8 bases, the J end by 4 bases, with 17 bases between. Germline CDR1 SEHNR, CDR2 FQNEAQ (reference sequence). The CDR3 has 14 residues. The clonotype comes from a man under 40 in good health. The sequenced sample consisted of memory CD4+ T cells sorted from blood. Noted subset: CD45RA-negative fraction. The rearrangement uses TRBV7-9 and TRBJ1-1; a weak D match, TRBD1 (5 bases). The CDR3 is CASRGEGTGTEAFF. The DNA of the CDR3 is TGTGCCAGCCGAGGGGAGGGAACGGGCACTGAAGCTTTCTTT.